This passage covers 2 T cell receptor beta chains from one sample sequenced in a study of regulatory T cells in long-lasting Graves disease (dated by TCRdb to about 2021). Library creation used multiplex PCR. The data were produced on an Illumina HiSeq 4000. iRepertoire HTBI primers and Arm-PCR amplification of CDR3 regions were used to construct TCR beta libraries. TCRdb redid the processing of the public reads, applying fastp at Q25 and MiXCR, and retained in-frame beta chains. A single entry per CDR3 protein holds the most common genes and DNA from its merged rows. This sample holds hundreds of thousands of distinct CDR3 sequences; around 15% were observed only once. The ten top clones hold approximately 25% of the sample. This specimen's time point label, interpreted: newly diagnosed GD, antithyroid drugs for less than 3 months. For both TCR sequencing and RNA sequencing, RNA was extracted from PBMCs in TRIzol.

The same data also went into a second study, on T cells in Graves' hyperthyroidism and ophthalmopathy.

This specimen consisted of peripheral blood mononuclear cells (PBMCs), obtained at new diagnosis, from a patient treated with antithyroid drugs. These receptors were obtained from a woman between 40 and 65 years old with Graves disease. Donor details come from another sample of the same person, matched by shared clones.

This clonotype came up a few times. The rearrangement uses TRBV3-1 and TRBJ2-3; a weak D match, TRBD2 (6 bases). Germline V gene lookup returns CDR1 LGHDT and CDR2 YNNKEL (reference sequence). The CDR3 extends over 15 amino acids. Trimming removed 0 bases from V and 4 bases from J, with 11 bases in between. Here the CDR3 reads CASSQERLASDTQYF. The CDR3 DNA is TGTGCCAGCAGCCAAGAACGTCTAGCGTCAGATACGCAGTATTTT.

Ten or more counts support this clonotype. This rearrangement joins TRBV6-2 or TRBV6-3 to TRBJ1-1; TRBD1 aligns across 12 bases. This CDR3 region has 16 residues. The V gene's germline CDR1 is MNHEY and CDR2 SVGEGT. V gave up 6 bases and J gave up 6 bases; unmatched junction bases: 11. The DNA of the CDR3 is TGTGCCAGCAGCTCTCCGGGACAGGGGGCGAGAGCTGAAGCTTTCTTT. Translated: CASSSPGQGARAEAFF.